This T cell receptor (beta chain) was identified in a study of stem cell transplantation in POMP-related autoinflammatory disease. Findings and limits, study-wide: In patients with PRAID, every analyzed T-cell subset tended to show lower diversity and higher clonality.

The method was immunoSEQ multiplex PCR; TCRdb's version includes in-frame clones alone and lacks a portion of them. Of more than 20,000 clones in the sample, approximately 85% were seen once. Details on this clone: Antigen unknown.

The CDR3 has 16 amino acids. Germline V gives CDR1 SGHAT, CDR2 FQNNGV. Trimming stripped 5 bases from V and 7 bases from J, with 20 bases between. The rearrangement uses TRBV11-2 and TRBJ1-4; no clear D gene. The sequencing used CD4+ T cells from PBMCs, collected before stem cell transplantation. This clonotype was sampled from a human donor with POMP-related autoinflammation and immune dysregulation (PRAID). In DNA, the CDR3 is TGTGCCAGCAGCCCGCAACGGGTTGCAGCCGGTGAAAAACTGTTTTTT. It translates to CASSPQRVAAGEKLFF.